A single sample gave rise to the 6 T cell receptor beta chains below, sequenced in a study of blood T cell repertoires in COVID-19. Clones were sequenced by immunoSEQ multiplex PCR, and TCRdb holds only the in-frame ones, with some missing. The sample contains fewer than 200,000 clones, approximately 88% of which appear only once. Input material: PBMCs or T cells enriched from blood (not recorded which). These receptors were obtained from a woman between 18 and 29 years old who had recovered from COVID-19.

The J gene is TRBJ1-2, the V gene TRBV5-6; D is possibly TRBD1 (5 bases). The V end lost 0 bases, the J end lost 4 bases, and 7 bases lay between the germline ends. The CDR3 covers 13 residues. Germline CDR1 and CDR2: SGHDT and YYEEEE. CDR3 loop: CASSLADSYGYTF. The CDR3 bases are TGTGCCAGCAGCTTGGCCGACAGCTATGGCTACACCTTC.

The chain couples TRBV28 to TRBJ2-7; tentative D call: TRBD1 (6 bases). CDR1 is MDHEN and CDR2 is SYDVKM in the germline V gene. The CDR3 spans 17 residues. Trimming took 1 base from V and 2 from J, leaving 18 bases between them. The CDR3: CASSLLGFPDSTYEQYF. In nucleotides, the CDR3 is TGTGCCAGCAGTTTATTGGGGTTCCCGGACAGCACCTACGAGCAGTACTTC.

The chain employs TRBV7-2 and TRBJ2-7; 9 bases are a match to TRBD1. The germline gives CDR1 SGHTA, CDR2 FQGNSA. This CDR3 spans 15 amino acids. Germline trimming cut 5 bases from V and 8 bases from J; bases unmatched to any gene: 13. This CDR3 is CASSATGGPEVKQYF. In DNA, the CDR3 is TGTGCCAGCAGCGCAACAGGGGGCCCGGAAGTAAAGCAGTACTTC.

The gene calls are TRBV6-1 and TRBJ2-3, with 8 bases lining up with TRBD1. CDR1 and CDR2 from the germline V gene are MNHNS and SASEGT. V was clipped by 4 bases and J by 4 bases; unmatched bases: 10. This CDR3 has 16 residues. The DNA of the CDR3 is TGTGCCAGCAGTGGTTCGCAGGGGGCTTTCGCAGATACGCAGTATTTT. This sequence encodes CASSGSQGAFADTQYF.

The chain links TRBV6-5 to TRBJ2-7; 7 bases are a match to TRBD1. Trimming removed 5 bases from V and 5 bases from J; junction bases left unmatched: 12. Germline CDR1 and CDR2: MNHEY and SVGAGI. This CDR3 region has 15 residues. The CDR3 DNA reads TGTGCCAGCAGTAGGGGTAGAAACACAGGGGACGAGCAGTACTTC. Residues: CASSRGRNTGDEQYF.

The chain couples TRBV6-5 to TRBJ1-1, with D possibly matching TRBD1 (5 bases). CDR3 length: 13 residues. Germline V gene lookup returns CDR1 MNHEY and CDR2 SVGAGI. Trimming took 6 bases from V and 1 from J, leaving 9 bases between them. CDR3 nucleotide sequence: TGTGCCAGCAGCCTACAGGAGAACACTGAAGCTTTCTTT. Its protein is CASSLQENTEAFF.